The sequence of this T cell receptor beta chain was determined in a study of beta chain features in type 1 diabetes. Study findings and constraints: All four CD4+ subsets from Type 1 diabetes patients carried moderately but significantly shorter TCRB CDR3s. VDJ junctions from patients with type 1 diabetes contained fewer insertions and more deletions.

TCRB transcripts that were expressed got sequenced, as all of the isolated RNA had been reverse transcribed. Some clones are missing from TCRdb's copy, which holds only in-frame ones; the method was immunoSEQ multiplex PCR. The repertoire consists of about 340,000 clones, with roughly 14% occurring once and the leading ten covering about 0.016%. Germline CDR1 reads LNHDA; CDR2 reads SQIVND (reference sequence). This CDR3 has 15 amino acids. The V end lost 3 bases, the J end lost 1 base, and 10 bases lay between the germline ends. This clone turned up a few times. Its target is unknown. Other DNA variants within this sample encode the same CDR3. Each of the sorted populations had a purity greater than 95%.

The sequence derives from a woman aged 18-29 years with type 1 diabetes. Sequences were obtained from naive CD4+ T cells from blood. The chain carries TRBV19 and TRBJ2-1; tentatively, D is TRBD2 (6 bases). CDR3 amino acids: CASSISGSSYNEQFF. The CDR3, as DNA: TGTGCCAGTAGTATTAGCGGATCTTCCTACAATGAGCAGTTCTTC.